These T cell receptor beta chains were read from a single sample in a study of beta chain features in type 1 diabetes. Method: immunoSEQ multiplex PCR; TCRdb's copy keeps in-frame clones and lacks some. Here the sample spans a few hundred thousand clones, approximately 15% being singletons. Material: naive CD4+ T cells from blood. The receptors here all came from a woman between 18 and 29 years old in good health. The CDR3 runs from the conserved cysteine through the conserved F or W. The D gene is left open where the match is weak. Size tells how often a clone was seen (once, few, many) or the class of an expanded clone, and some rows leave it out.

V: TRBV18
J: TRBJ2-3
D: TRBD1
size: .
length: 15
CDR3: CASFSDRVGTDTQYF
DNA: TGTGCCAGCTTTAGCGACAGGGTCGGCACAGATACGCAGTATTTT

V: TRBV7-2
J: TRBJ2-1
D: .
size: .
length: 14
CDR3: CASSLAGGPDEQFF
DNA: TGTGCCAGCAGCTTAGCGGGAGGTCCCGATGAGCAGTTCTTC

V: TRBV2
J: TRBJ2-7
D: TRBD2
size: few
length: 13
CDR3: CASSPGTSSEQYF
DNA: TGTGCCAGCAGCCCCGGGACTAGTTCCGAGCAGTACTTC

V: TRBV9
J: TRBJ2-7
D: TRBD2
size: .
length: 15
CDR3: CASSPTLAGDGEQYF
DNA: TGTGCCAGCAGCCCGACCTTAGCGGGAGACGGGGAGCAGTACTTC

V: TRBV29-1
J: TRBJ1-1
D: .
size: few
length: 13
CDR3: CSGQPGSNTEAFF
DNA: TGCAGCGGGCAACCGGGGTCGAACACTGAAGCTTTCTTT

V: TRBV13
J: TRBJ2-7
D: .
size: .
length: 14
CDR3: CASSLRGTSYEQYF
DNA: TGTGCCAGCAGCTTACGCGGGACCAGCTACGAGCAGTACTTC

V: TRBV25-1
J: TRBJ2-3
D: TRBD1
size: .
length: 15
CDR3: CASSEYKGGRDTQYF
DNA: TGTGCCAGCAGTGAATATAAAGGGGGCAGAGATACGCAGTATTTT

V: TRBV9
J: TRBJ2-2
D: TRBD1
size: .
length: 16
CDR3: CASSAPGQGHTGELFF
DNA: TGTGCCAGCAGCGCGCCGGGACAGGGGCACACCGGGGAGCTGTTTTTT

V: TRBV7-2
J: TRBJ1-5
D: .
size: few
length: 14
CDR3: CASSLASSNQPQHF
DNA: TGTGCCAGCAGCCTAGCGAGTAGCAATCAGCCCCAGCATTTT

V: TRBV5-4
J: TRBJ2-1
D: .
size: .
length: 15
CDR3: CASRNLVDSSNEQFF
DNA: TGTGCCAGCCGAAATTTGGTGGATAGCAGCAATGAGCAGTTCTTC

V: TRBV12-5
J: TRBJ2-1
D: TRBD1
size: .
length: 16
CDR3: CASGLVLDRGYNEQFF
DNA: TGTGCTAGTGGTTTGGTACTTGACAGGGGATACAATGAGCAGTTCTTC

V: TRBV4-3
J: TRBJ2-1
D: .
size: .
length: 15
CDR3: CASSQETPGYNEQFF
DNA: TGCGCCAGCAGCCAAGAAACTCCCGGCTACAATGAGCAGTTCTTC

V: TRBV7-2
J: TRBJ2-7
D: .
size: .
length: 14
CDR3: CASSLQGPRYEQYF
DNA: TGTGCCAGCAGCTTACAGGGCCCCCGCTACGAGCAGTACTTC

V: TRBV28
J: TRBJ2-6
D: TRBD1
size: .
length: 19
CDR3: CASSTYQGALSAGANVLTF
DNA: TGTGCCAGCAGCACCTATCAGGGGGCCCTCTCAGCCGGGGCCAACGTCCTGACTTTC

V: TRBV19
J: TRBJ1-5
D: .
size: .
length: 15
CDR3: CASSSRGLGNQPQHF
DNA: TGTGCCAGTAGTTCAAGAGGGTTGGGCAATCAGCCCCAGCATTTT

V: TRBV28
J: TRBJ1-2
D: TRBD1
size: .
length: 14
CDR3: CASSLLTGQYGYTF
DNA: TGTGCCAGCAGTTTACTGACAGGGCAATATGGCTACACCTTC

V: TRBV30
J: TRBJ1-5
D: .
size: .
length: 13
CDR3: CAWARRGDQPQHF
DNA: TGTGCCTGGGCCCGACGGGGAGATCAGCCCCAGCATTTT

V: TRBV11-3
J: TRBJ2-1
D: TRBD2
size: few
length: 15
CDR3: CASSSAGGGMGEQFF
DNA: TGTGCCAGCAGTTCAGCGGGAGGCGGAATGGGTGAGCAGTTCTTC

V: TRBV28
J: TRBJ2-1
D: .
size: .
length: 12
CDR3: CASRRTGTGQFF
DNA: TGTGCCAGCAGACGTACAGGGACCGGGCAGTTCTTC

V: TRBV10-3
J: TRBJ2-2
D: .
size: .
length: 14
CDR3: CAIQTFTDTGELFF
DNA: TGTGCCATCCAGACTTTTACGGACACCGGGGAGCTGTTTTTT

V: TRBV15
J: TRBJ1-2
D: .
size: .
length: 16
CDR3: CATSRDVGPALYGYTF
DNA: TGTGCCACCAGCAGAGATGTTGGGCCGGCCCTCTATGGCTACACCTTC

V: TRBV18
J: TRBJ2-3
D: .
size: few
length: 15
CDR3: CASSPQRVSTDTQYF
DNA: TGTGCCAGCTCACCTCAGCGGGTGAGCACAGATACGCAGTATTTT

V: TRBV7-9
J: TRBJ2-7
D: .
size: few
length: 13
CDR3: CASSIPGAYEQYF
DNA: TGTGCCAGCAGCATTCCAGGGGCCTACGAGCAGTACTTC

V: TRBV7-8
J: TRBJ1-2
D: TRBD1
size: .
length: 15
CDR3: CASSLGTGDFYGYTF
DNA: TGTGCCAGCAGCTTAGGGACAGGGGATTTCTATGGCTACACCTTC